This TCR beta chain originates from a study of blood T cell repertoires in COVID-19. About the research overall: The cDNA or gDNA used as material had been derived from T cells, B-cell-depleted T cells, or PBMCs.

TCRdb's table, derived via immunoSEQ multiplex PCR, lists solely in-frame clones and lacks some. The sample lists 390,000 or so clones; more than 75% were seen once. The V and J ends lost 3 bases and 6 bases respectively, with 7 bases between them. The CDR3 consists of 13 residues. CDR1 and CDR2 (germline): SGDLS, YYNGEE. Membership in each cohort depended on participant-reported clinical history. Recovered status applied to Cohort 3 donors who had two consecutive negative PCRs. It also applied to those with clearance or with symptom resolution. The sample consisted of PBMCs or T cells enriched from blood (not recorded which). The gene calls are TRBV9 and TRBJ1-6; no firm D call. This receptor was identified in a woman in her fifties or sixties who had recovered from COVID-19. The CDR3 region is CASSEELNSPLHF. As DNA, the CDR3 is TGTGCCAGCAGCGAGGAGCTTAATTCACCCCTCCACTTT.